One sample yielded the 10 T cell receptor beta chains listed below, sequenced in a study of blood T cell repertoires in COVID-19. The protocol was immunoSEQ multiplex PCR, while the TCRdb copy is restricted to in-frame clones and leaves out a portion. Of about 170,000 clones listed, around nine tenths were seen once; the top ten hold under 3.5%. Sequenced sample: peripheral blood. All receptors come from a man in his 70s with acute or convalescent COVID-19.

This chain joins TRBV19 and TRBJ1-1; a possible D gene is TRBD1 (5 bases). The germline V and J ends were trimmed by 6 bases and 1 base, with 15 bases remaining between them. The CDR3 sequence is 15 residues long. Germline V gene sequence: CDR1 LNHDA, CDR2 SQIVND (reference sequence). The CDR3 protein is CASSFRGRGNTEAFF. As DNA, the CDR3 is TGTGCCAGTAGCTTCCGAGGGAGGGGGAACACTGAAGCTTTCTTT.

The J gene is TRBJ2-1, the V gene TRBV2; TRBD2 matches at 8 bases. The V gene's germline CDR1 is SNHLY and CDR2 FYNNEI. There are 16 residues in the CDR3. With V trimmed by 6 bases and J by 4 bases, 11 bases remained unmatched. The CDR3 nucleotides are TGTGCCAGCAGGAACAGGACGGGAGGGGGATACAATGAGCAGTTCTTC. Its translation is CASRNRTGGGYNEQFF.

The chain recombines TRBV7-9 with TRBJ2-7; the D gene is possibly TRBD1 (6 bases). This CDR3 has 13 residues. The V gene lost 4 bases and the J gene lost 2 bases, with 9 bases spanning the gap. Germline CDR1 reads SEHNR; CDR2 reads FQNEAQ (reference sequence). CDR3 loop: CASSSGQPYEQYF. CDR3 bases: TGTGCCAGCAGCTCCGGACAGCCCTACGAGCAGTACTTC.

A few counts support this clone. The chain has TRBV27 and TRBJ2-7; 9 positions match TRBD1. Germline-derived CDR1 and CDR2 are MNHEY and SMNVEV (reference sequence). The CDR3 spans 12 residues. V lost 8 bases, J lost 2 bases, and 1 base stayed unmatched. In DNA, the CDR3 is TGTGCCAGCCGGGACAGGGCCTACGAGCAGTACTTC. Translation gives CASRDRAYEQYF.

This rearrangement joins TRBV4-1 to TRBJ2-2; a possible D gene is TRBD2 (6 bases). V was clipped by 1 base and J by 4 bases, with 10 bases between them. CDR3 length equals 15 residues. Germline CDR1 is MGHRA and CDR2 is YSYEKL. The CDR3 bases are TGCGCCAGCAGCCAAGGATGGGGAGGCACCGGGGAGCTGTTTTTT. Its protein product is CASSQGWGGTGELFF.

V usage is TRBV5-1 and J usage is TRBJ2-3; 14 bases are a match to TRBD2. V lost 3 bases and J lost 10; bases outside the gene matches: 7. The CDR3 has 15 amino acids. The germline CDR1 and CDR2 sequences are SGHRS and YFSETQ. The CDR3 here is CASSWGGLAGVPQYF. CDR3 nucleotide sequence: TGCGCCAGCAGCTGGGGGGGACTAGCGGGAGTTCCGCAGTATTTT.

This rearrangement joins TRBV28 to TRBJ1-4; D gene ambiguous. The V end lost 3 bases, the J end lost 8 bases, and 10 bases lay between the germline ends. Germline CDR1 and CDR2: MDHEN and SYDVKM. The CDR3 runs 13 residues. Here the CDR3 reads CASSFGEHEKLFF. DNA for the CDR3: TGTGCCAGCAGTTTTGGGGAGCACGAAAAACTGTTTTTT.

V is TRBV4-1 and J is TRBJ2-1, with 8 positions matching TRBD1. The germline gives CDR1 MGHRA, CDR2 YSYEKL. CDR3 length: 15 residues. The trim removed 0 bases at V and 6 bases at J, leaving 4 bases unmatched. The CDR3 region is CASSQDRTGFNEQFF. CDR3 in DNA: TGCGCCAGCAGCCAAGATAGGACAGGGTTCAATGAGCAGTTCTTC.

This chain joins TRBV28 and TRBJ1-4; the match to TRBD1 covers 9 bases. Germline-derived CDR1 and CDR2 are MDHEN and SYDVKM. Trimming cost V 5 bases and J 7 bases; bases outside gene matches: 5. The CDR3 is made up of 14 amino acids. The CDR3 DNA sequence: TGTGCCAGCAGTCCCGGGGACAGGGCTGAAAAACTGTTTTTT. This encodes CASSPGDRAEKLFF.

This rearrangement joins TRBV29-1 to TRBJ2-1; 10 positions agree with TRBD2. V trimming: 4 bases; J trimming: 3 bases; junction bases outside the gene matches: 9. Germline CDR1 is SQVTM and CDR2 is ANQGSEA. The CDR3 has 16 amino acids. This CDR3 reads CSVVGSGLAVYNEQFF. The CDR3 DNA reads TGCAGCGTTGTTGGTTCTGGACTAGCGGTCTACAATGAGCAGTTCTTC.